The 9 T cell receptor beta chains given below trace back to one sample, sequenced in a study of cytomegalovirus exposure and HLA in healthy donors. Assay used: immunoSEQ multiplex PCR; TCRdb lists only in-frame clones, some missing. This table holds 150,000 to 200,000 clones, about 80% found once. The sample consisted of PBMCs. The source is a man younger than 35 in good health and CMV-seropositive.

The V and J genes are TRBV6-5 and TRBJ2-1, with a weak D call TRBD2 (5 bases). V was clipped by 5 bases and J by 9 bases, with 17 bases between them. CDR1 and CDR2 from the germline V gene are MNHEY and SVGAGI. The CDR3 contains 14 residues. The CDR3 spells CASSPGYRSPEQFF. The CDR3, as DNA: TGTGCCAGCAGTCCGGGGTATAGAAGTCCTGAGCAGTTCTTC.

V usage is TRBV5-4 and J usage is TRBJ2-7, with TRBD1 identical over 8 bases. This CDR3 has 14 amino acids. V lost 4 bases to trimming and J lost 9 bases; unmatched junction nucleotides: 12. Per germline, CDR1 SGHNT and CDR2 YYREEE (reference sequence). DNA for the CDR3: TGTGCCAGCAGCGAGGACAGGGTTGGGGTACGGCAGTACTTC. The encoded protein is CASSEDRVGVRQYF.

The chain is built from TRBV27 and TRBJ2-3, with 7 bases identical to TRBD1. This CDR3 region has 12 residues. Unmatched junction bases numbered 2, after V lost 5 bases and J lost 6 bases. Germline lookup yields CDR1 MNHEY and CDR2 SMNVEV (reference sequence). The CDR3 is CASSPRGDTQYF. CDR3 in DNA: TGTGCCAGCAGTCCCAGGGGGGATACGCAGTATTTT.

V and J are TRBV4-2 and TRBJ1-4; the D gene is possibly TRBD1 (5 bases). Germline CDR1 and CDR2: LGHNA and YNFKEQ. The CDR3 is 14 amino acids. V was trimmed by 8 bases and J by 6 bases, leaving 16 bases between them. The CDR3 nucleotides read TGTGCCAGCCGGCCGGGGGGGACGGATGAAAAACTGTTTTTT. It codes for CASRPGGTDEKLFF.

J is TRBJ2-1 and V is TRBV27; weak D call: TRBD1 (6 bases). Germline assignment: CDR1 MNHEY and CDR2 SMNVEV (reference sequence). Trimming took 8 bases from V and 2 from J, leaving 19 bases between them. The CDR3 length is 16 residues. The CDR3 spells CASRKGGSAAYNEQFF. The CDR3 DNA sequence: TGTGCCAGCCGCAAAGGGGGTTCGGCCGCCTACAATGAGCAGTTCTTC.

In this sample, this clone turned up once. The chain uses TRBV28 and TRBJ1-5, with 11 bases that match TRBD1. The V gene's germline CDR1 is MDHEN and CDR2 SYDVKM. The CDR3 loop spans 16 amino acids. The V gene end was trimmed by 7 bases and the J gene end by 6 bases; junction bases not matched to a gene: 11. The CDR3 DNA reads as TGTGCCAGCACCACGGACAGGGGGCAACGCGCTCAGCCCCAGCATTTT. It encodes CASTTDRGQRAQPQHF. The full variable domain, with the rest looked up from reference TRBV28 and TRBJ1-5, is DVKVTQSSRYLVKRTGEKVFLECVQDMDHENMFWYRQDPGLGLRLIYFSYDVKMKEKGDIPEGYSVSREKKERFSLILESASTNQTSMYLCASTTDRGQRAQPQHFGDGTRLSIL.

The chain couples TRBV30 to TRBJ2-5, with D perhaps matching TRBD2 (5 bases). Germline lookup yields CDR1 GTSNPN and CDR2 SVGIG (reference sequence). The CDR3 runs 15 residues. V lost 1 base, J lost 1 base, and 13 bases lay in between. Here the CDR3 reads CAWSERGWSQETQYF. DNA for the CDR3: TGTGCCTGGAGTGAACGGGGTTGGTCCCAAGAGACCCAGTACTTC. Together with reference TRBV30 and TRBJ2-5, the CDR3 gives the full variable domain: SQTIHQWPATLVQPVGSPLSLECTVEGTSNPNLYWYRQAAGRGLQLLFYSVGIGQISSEVPQNLSASRPQDRQFILSSKKLLLSDSGFYLCAWSERGWSQETQYFGPGTRLLVL.

The chain links TRBV27 to TRBJ2-7, with 8 nucleotides matching TRBD1. After removal of 6 bases from V and 6 bases from J, the junction contained 13 bases not matched to a gene. In germline, CDR1 is MNHEY, CDR2 SMNVEV (reference sequence). CDR3 length: 15 residues. The CDR3 protein is CASSPTGTGWPEQYF. CDR3 bases: TGTGCCAGCAGCCCTACCGGGACAGGATGGCCCGAGCAGTACTTC.

The rearrangement links TRBV7-2 to TRBJ1-5, with D tentatively TRBD1 (5 bases). The CDR3 has 14 residues. CDR1 is SGHTA and CDR2 is FQGNSA in the germline V gene. V was pared by 5 bases and J by 6 bases, with 14 bases between. CDR3 nucleotides: TGTGCCAGCAGCAAAAGGGGAGGGAGTCAGCCCCAGCATTTT. This sequence encodes CASSKRGGSQPQHF.